This TCR beta chain was captured in a study of OX40 agonist ivuxolimab in advanced cancers. About the study: The dose-escalation cohort was about 83% male, with a mean age of 60 years, ranging roughly 23 to 90.

In germline, CDR1 is LNHDA, CDR2 SQIVND (reference sequence). The trim removed 8 bases at V and 0 bases at J, leaving 7 bases unmatched. The CDR3 has 15 amino acids. Only in-frame clones appear in the TCRdb table, and some are missing; sequencing was by immunoSEQ multiplex PCR. The repertoire holds 35,000 to 40,000 clones, with 80% to 90% as singletons. The sample was CD4+ or CD8+ T cells sorted from blood, taken in a trial of the OX40 agonist ivuxolimab. The TCR originated in an adult with an advanced solid tumor such as melanoma, head and neck, liver or kidney cancer. This chain joins TRBV19 and TRBJ2-7, with TRBD2 matching 10 bases. CDR3 residues: CASRLAGGTSYEQYF. The CDR3 nucleotides read TGTGCCAGTCGCTTAGCGGGGGGAACCTCCTACGAGCAGTACTTC. Full variable domain (outside the CDR3, taken from reference TRBV19 and TRBJ2-7): DGGITQSPKYLFRKEGQNVTLSCEQNLNHDAMYWYRQDPGQGLRLIYYSQIVNDFQKGDIAEGYSVSREKKESFPLTVTSAQKNPTAFYLCASRLAGGTSYEQYFGPGTRLTVT.